This is a list of T cell receptor beta chains from one sample in a study of Graves' ophthalmopathy and Graves' hyperthyroidism. MiXCR was run by TCRdb on the multiplex PCR reads, yielding one entry per CDR3 protein. The profile shows about 220,000 distinct CDR3 sequences, approximately 21% of them singletons. Sample: peripheral blood. The receptors shown here come from a woman between 50 and 59 years old with Graves' ophthalmopathy. CDR3s include the opening cysteine and the closing phenylalanine or tryptophan. The D gene is left open where the match is weak. The size entry is marked missing in some rows and otherwise reads once, few, many or a size class.

>14|TRBV5-1|TRBJ2-6|few|-
TGCGCCAGCAGAATATTCTCTGGGGCCAACGTCCTGACTTTC
CASRIFSGANVLTF
>14|TRBV28|TRBJ2-1|few|-
TGTGCCAGCATAGGTGTGCGACAGTCCTACGAGCAGTTCTTC
CASIGVRQSYEQFF
>12|TRBV19|TRBJ1-2|many|-
TGTGCCAGTAGTATATCTCTAGGTGGCTACACCTTC
CASSISLGGYTF
>12|TRBV3-1|TRBJ2-7|many|-
TGTGCCAGCAGCTCCGGAGTGTACGAGCAGTACTTC
CASSSGVYEQYF
>15|TRBV12-3/TRBV12-4|TRBJ1-2|many|-
TGTGCCAGCAGCTCTAGTTGGGGAGCTAACTATGGCTACACCTTC
CASSSSWGANYGYTF
>13|TRBV28|TRBJ1-5|-|-
TGTGCCAGCAGTGTGACAGGATGGCAGCCCCAGCATTTT
CASSVTGWQPQHF
>13|TRBV2|TRBJ2-5|-|-
TGTGCCAGCAGAACAGGGACGGGGGAGACCCAGTACTTC
CASRTGTGETQYF
>13|TRBV6-1|TRBJ1-1|many|-
TGTGCCAGCACCCGGGGATGGGGCACTGAAGCTTTCTTT
CASTRGWGTEAFF
>18|TRBV6-2/TRBV6-3|TRBJ1-3|many|TRBD1
TGTGCCAGCAGCCTTGGGACAGCCGGGGGCTTCTCTGGAAACACCATATATTTT
CASSLGTAGGFSGNTIYF
>13|TRBV28|TRBJ2-7|-|-
TGTGCCAGCAGTTTAACAGCCACCTACGAGCAGTACTTC
CASSLTATYEQYF
>14|TRBV29-1|TRBJ1-2|many|TRBD1
TGCAGCGCCGGCGGGACAGGGGGTTGGTATGGCTACACCTTC
CSAGGTGGWYGYTF
>12|TRBV5-1|TRBJ1-1|many|-
TGCGCCAGCAGCTTGGACAGGGCGCTCGGTTTCTTT
CASSLDRALGFF
>14|TRBV12-3/TRBV12-4|TRBJ2-7|many|-
TGTGCCAGCAGTGGCCGTGCTGGCGCGTACGAGCAGTACTTC
CASSGRAGAYEQYF
>12|TRBV20-1|TRBJ1-1|many|-
TGCAGTGCTAGTCTAGCAAACACTGAAGCTTTCTTT
CSASLANTEAFF
>14|TRBV7-6|TRBJ2-7|many|-
TGTGCCAGCAGCTTAAGTTTGGGTCAGCACGAGCAGTACTTC
CASSLSLGQHEQYF
>15|TRBV19|TRBJ1-2|many|TRBD1
TGTGCCAGTAGTTTCCAGGACAGGGCTAACTATGGCTACACCTTC
CASSFQDRANYGYTF
>12|TRBV20-1|TRBJ2-7|many|-
TGCAGTGCTAGCGGACTCTCCTACGAGCAGTACTTC
CSASGLSYEQYF
>13|TRBV10-3|TRBJ1-1|many|-
TGTGCCATCAGCTTAAGCGGGGCCACTGAAGCTTTCTTT
CAISLSGATEAFF
>15|TRBV30|TRBJ2-3|many|-
TGTGCCTGGAGTGTACGCGCGGGCCGCACAGATACGCAGTATTTT
CAWSVRAGRTDTQYF
>13|TRBV3-1|TRBJ1-5|many|-
TGTGCCAGCAGCCAAAAGACCAATCAGCCCCAGCATTTT
CASSQKTNQPQHF
>16|TRBV5-6|TRBJ1-2|many|TRBD1
TGTGCCAGCAGTCCACCTGGACAGGGAGAAAACTATGGCTACACCTTC
CASSPPGQGENYGYTF
>13|TRBV6-1|TRBJ1-1|few|-
TGTGCCAGCACCACGGACGTGAACACTGAAGCTTTCTTT
CASTTDVNTEAFF
>11|TRBV29-1|TRBJ1-2|many|-
TGCAGCACGTGGGACGGCTATGGCTACACCTTC
CSTWDGYGYTF
>12|TRBV7-8|TRBJ2-7|many|-
TGTGCCAGCAGCCGTACTAGCATCGAGCAGTACTTC
CASSRTSIEQYF
>13|TRBV29-1|TRBJ2-7|many|TRBD1
TGCAGCGTTCCGGGACAGGGGCCCTACGAGCAGTACTTC
CSVPGQGPYEQYF
>17|TRBV6-1|TRBJ2-4|many|-
TGTGCCAGCAATCCTGGGGGGCTGGGTTTGGCCAAAAACATTCAGTACTTC
CASNPGGLGLAKNIQYF
>15|TRBV20-1|TRBJ1-6|-|-
TGCAGTGCTACCGTGGAGGCCACCTATAATTCACCCCTCCACTTT
CSATVEATYNSPLHF
>14|TRBV19|TRBJ1-5|few|TRBD1
TGTGCCAGTAGTATCCCCAGGGGGGCGGGTTCCCAGCATTTT
CASSIPRGAGSQHF
>14|TRBV12-3/TRBV12-4|TRBJ1-1|many|-
TGTGCCAGCAGTTTAAAACAGGGGAACACTGAAGCTTTCTTT
CASSLKQGNTEAFF